The 5 T cell receptor beta chains given below trace back to one sample, sequenced in a study of blood T cells in healthy people across ages. It was with a sample-barcoded 5' primer and a J-beta primer mix that a second PCR of about 6 to 12 cycles was run. TCRdb re-analysed the 5' RACE reads in MiXCR, keeping a single row per CDR3 protein. The table shows approximately 880,000 distinct CDR3 sequences, with about 44% occurring only once. Sequencing was performed on blood. These TCRs come from a young man in good health.

The gene calls are TRBV29-1 and TRBJ2-3; tentatively, D is TRBD2 (6 bases). The CDR3 extends over 15 amino acids. Looked up from germline, CDR1 is SQVTM and CDR2 is ANQGSEA. V was shortened by 6 bases and J by 3 bases, with 19 bases between the two germline ends. Here the CDR3 DNA reads TGCAGCGTGTCCACGGTGCGGGGTAGGACAGATACGCAGTATTTT. This encodes CSVSTVRGRTDTQYF.

About this clonotype itself: A much larger clone differs from this one at a single base, so this may be a read error. The genes are TRBV4-1 and TRBJ2-1; no clear D. Germline V gene data show CDR1 as MGHRA and CDR2 as YSYEKL. This CDR3 comprises 14 residues. The CDR3 sequence: CAGSQKETSNEQFF. The CDR3 nucleotides read TGCGCCGGCAGTCAAAAGGAGACGAGCAATGAGCAGTTCTTC.

The V gene is TRBV29-1, the J gene TRBJ1-1; 7 bases map to TRBD1. The CDR3 length is 14 residues. CDR1 is SQVTM and CDR2 is ANQGSEA in the germline V gene. V lost 4 bases, J lost 0 bases, and 5 bases stayed unmatched. The CDR3 DNA reads as TGCAGCGTTGGGGGGGGACAGATGAACACTGAAGCTTTCTTT. Amino acids: CSVGGGQMNTEAFF.

The J gene is TRBJ2-7, the V gene TRBV28, with D possibly being TRBD1 (6 bases). The germline gives CDR1 MDHEN, CDR2 SYDVKM. V was cut by 7 bases and J by 1 base, with 14 bases left in between. The CDR3 loop spans 14 amino acids. The CDR3 DNA sequence: TGTGCCAGCACCAAAGACAGGTTGTCCTACGAGCAGTACTTC. Translating it yields CASTKDRLSYEQYF.

The genes are TRBV9 and TRBJ2-5; D is perhaps TRBD1 (5 bases). The CDR3 is 13 residues long. Trimming took 4 bases from V and 5 from J, leaving 12 bases between them. CDR1 SGDLS and CDR2 YYNGEE come from the germline V gene. The CDR3 coding sequence is TGTGCCAGCAGCCATGGGGCGGTGGAGACCCAGTACTTC. Translated, it gives CASSHGAVETQYF.